Presented here are 7 T cell receptor beta chains from one specimen sequenced in a study of shared clonotypes between healthy human individuals (dated by TCRdb to the early 2020s). The library came from the immunoSEQ multiplex PCR assay. TCRdb took over this immuneACCESS table, retaining in-frame rearrangements with V and J assigned. Such tables are incomplete; in checked studies, under half of the missing clones stem from an unresolved V gene, and the remainder is unexplained. A total of around 1,100,000 clones appear in this sample, around 77% of them only once. The biggest ten clones account for approximately 0.95% of the sample. Sequencing used memory CD4+ T cells from PBMCs. The cell subset or site label here, explained by the study, means: CD45RA-negative fraction. These receptors were obtained from a man between 18 and 35 years old in good health. Some clones in this sample may be carry-over from other donors' samples.

The rearrangement links TRBV6-1 to TRBJ1-3; 8 bases match TRBD1. The CDR3 consists of 13 residues. Germline V gene sequence: CDR1 MNHNS, CDR2 SASEGT. Trimming at V came to 10 bases and at J to 10 bases, leaving 12 bases not matched to a gene. CDR3 in amino acids: CAIPGQVRGTIYF. The CDR3 coding sequence is TGTGCCATACCGGGACAGGTCCGTGGGACCATATATTTT.

The genes are TRBV7-7 and TRBJ2-1, with D possibly being TRBD1 (5 bases). From germline, CDR1 is SSHAT and CDR2 FNYEAQ (reference sequence). Trimming took 2 bases from V and 9 from J, leaving 11 bases between them. This CDR3 spans 13 amino acids. CDR3 protein: CASSLLVGAEQFF. The CDR3, as DNA: TGTGCCAGCAGCTTATTGGTTGGGGCTGAGCAGTTCTTC. The full variable domain, with the rest looked up from reference TRBV7-7 and TRBJ2-1, is GAGVSQSPRYKVTKRGQDVTLRCDPISSHATLYWYQQALGQGPEFLTYFNYEAQPDKSGLPSDRFSAERPEGSISTLTIQRTEQRDSAMYRCASSLLVGAEQFFGPGTRLTVL.

V usage is TRBV5-4 and J usage is TRBJ2-2; weak D call: TRBD1 (6 bases). Germline V gene sequence: CDR1 SGHNT, CDR2 YYREEE (reference sequence). This CDR3 has 16 residues. Trimming pared 4 bases from V and 2 bases from J, leaving 15 bases between. The CDR3 sequence: CASSPTGQSNTGELFF. CDR3 bases: TGTGCCAGCAGCCCAACTGGACAGAGTAACACCGGGGAGCTGTTTTTT.

This clone has a handful of counts. The chain uses TRBV4-1 and TRBJ2-3; TRBD2 matches 10 bases. The CDR3 runs 17 residues. J gave up 9 bases and V 1 base, and 13 bases lay outside the gene matches. Germline-derived CDR1 and CDR2 are MGHRA and YSYEKL. Here the CDR3 DNA reads TGCGCCAGCAGCCAAGCACCTAGCGGGGGATCACAGATAACGCAGTATTTT. Protein product: CASSQAPSGGSQITQYF.

The chain links TRBV7-9 to TRBJ2-5, with 8 positions matching TRBD1. The V gene's germline CDR1 is SEHNR and CDR2 FQNEAQ (reference sequence). The CDR3 totals 15 residues. With 4 bases clipped from V and 4 bases from J, the junction kept 8 bases outside the gene matches. This CDR3 reads CASSYRQGIGETQYF. CDR3 bases: TGTGCCAGCAGCTATAGACAGGGGATAGGAGAGACCCAGTACTTC.

The sample holds one count of this clone. J is TRBJ1-3 and V is TRBV7-9, with TRBD1 matching 8 bases. The CDR3 contains 14 residues. The junction had 3 bases not matched to a gene; V was cut back by 4 bases and J by 4 bases. The germline V gene has CDR1 SEHNR and CDR2 FQNEAQ (reference sequence). This CDR3 is CASSSRQGGNTIYF. CDR3 in DNA: TGTGCCAGCAGCTCACGACAGGGGGGAAACACCATATATTTT.

The chain recombines TRBV28 with TRBJ2-1, with 8 bases matching TRBD1. The germline V gene has CDR1 MDHEN and CDR2 SYDVKM. V shed 6 bases and J 3 bases; nucleotides not matched to a gene: 10. This CDR3 is built from 16 residues. The CDR3 spells CASSTRGTGGYNEQFF. The CDR3 nucleotides read TGTGCCAGCAGCACCCGCGGGACAGGAGGCTACAATGAGCAGTTCTTC.